The rows below give T cell receptor beta chains drawn from one sample of a study of blood T cell repertoires in COVID-19. Sequenced by immunoSEQ multiplex PCR; TCRdb stores in-frame clones only, minus some. The sample lists roughly 300,000 clones, approximately 90% occurring once. Sequences were obtained from PBMCs or T cells enriched from blood (not recorded which). All receptors come from a middle-aged woman with acute COVID-19. The CDR3 runs from the conserved cysteine through the conserved F or W. The D gene is left open where the match is weak. The size field is filled for only some rows; it gives once, few, many or a size class.

d_call: .
clone_size: .
j_call: TRBJ2-5
v_call: TRBV12-3/TRBV12-4
cdr3_nt: TGTGCCAGCGGGGGGGAGACCCAGTACTTC
cdr3_aa: CASGGETQYF

d_call: TRBD2
clone_size: .
j_call: TRBJ2-7
v_call: TRBV19
cdr3_nt: TGTGCCAGTAGTATCCCTCGGATTCGACAAAGCGGGGGTCGACGCAGCACCCACTACGAGCAGTACTTC
cdr3_aa: CASSIPRIRQSGGRRSTHYEQYF

d_call: .
clone_size: .
j_call: TRBJ1-4
v_call: TRBV4-3
cdr3_nt: TGCGCCAGCAGCCAAGATGGGACACGTAATGAAAAACTGTTTTTT
cdr3_aa: CASSQDGTRNEKLFF

d_call: .
clone_size: .
j_call: TRBJ2-7
v_call: TRBV18
cdr3_nt: TGTGCCAGCTCACCACCTACACGCAACCACTACGAGCAGTACTTC
cdr3_aa: CASSPPTRNHYEQYF

d_call: .
clone_size: .
j_call: TRBJ1-5
v_call: TRBV30
cdr3_nt: TGTGCCTGGAACTCTGGAACGACAAGGCAGCCCCAGCATTTT
cdr3_aa: CAWNSGTTRQPQHF

d_call: .
clone_size: .
j_call: TRBJ2-1
v_call: TRBV29-1
cdr3_nt: TGCAGCGTTGAAGCGGACAGCTACAATGAGCAGTTCTTC
cdr3_aa: CSVEADSYNEQFF

d_call: .
clone_size: .
j_call: TRBJ2-2
v_call: TRBV5-4
cdr3_nt: TGTGCCAGCAGCCCAGGACTGATAAACACCGGGGAGCTGTTTTTT
cdr3_aa: CASSPGLINTGELFF

d_call: .
clone_size: once
j_call: TRBJ2-7
v_call: TRBV11-2
cdr3_nt: TGTGCCAGCAGCCCTAGCTGGAGGGAGACCCCCTACGAGCAGTACTTC
cdr3_aa: CASSPSWRETPYEQYF

d_call: TRBD2
clone_size: .
j_call: TRBJ2-1
v_call: TRBV4-1
cdr3_nt: TGCGCCAGCAGCCAGGCGGGACTAGCGGGGGACGGTCAGTTCTTC
cdr3_aa: CASSQAGLAGDGQFF

d_call: .
clone_size: .
j_call: TRBJ1-6
v_call: TRBV6-5
cdr3_nt: TGTGCCAGCAGTTACTCGGCAGGCCCCCTCCATTCACCCCTCCACTTT
cdr3_aa: CASSYSAGPLHSPLHF

d_call: TRBD2
clone_size: .
j_call: TRBJ2-3
v_call: TRBV10-3
cdr3_nt: TGTGCCATCAGTGACCGACTAGCGGGGGGTACAGATACGCAGTATTTT
cdr3_aa: CAISDRLAGGTDTQYF

d_call: TRBD1
clone_size: .
j_call: TRBJ1-1
v_call: TRBV30
cdr3_nt: TGTGCCTGGAGAATAAGTAAGGCAGGGGGCGAAGCTTTCTTT
cdr3_aa: CAWRISKAGGEAFF

d_call: .
clone_size: .
j_call: TRBJ1-1
v_call: TRBV29-1
cdr3_nt: TGCAGCGTTGGTCGCGGGATAGAAACTGAAGCTTTCTTT
cdr3_aa: CSVGRGIETEAFF

d_call: .
clone_size: .
j_call: TRBJ2-7
v_call: TRBV28
cdr3_nt: TGTGCCAGCAGTTTACTTCTTGAGCAGTACTTC
cdr3_aa: CASSLLLEQYF

d_call: .
clone_size: once
j_call: TRBJ1-1
v_call: TRBV13
cdr3_nt: TGTGCCAGCAACGGGGGGGGTCCAACCTCTGAAGCTTTCTTT
cdr3_aa: CASNGGGPTSEAFF

d_call: .
clone_size: .
j_call: TRBJ2-3
v_call: TRBV19
cdr3_nt: TGTGCCAGTAGTATTTCTGCCGGAGGGACAGATACGCAGTATTTT
cdr3_aa: CASSISAGGTDTQYF

d_call: .
clone_size: .
j_call: TRBJ1-2
v_call: TRBV2
cdr3_nt: TGTGCCAGCAGTGACAGTCCACCCTATGGCTACACCTTC
cdr3_aa: CASSDSPPYGYTF

d_call: TRBD2
clone_size: .
j_call: TRBJ2-2
v_call: TRBV4-2
cdr3_nt: TGTGCCTCTGGGACTAGCGGGGGATACACCGGGGAGCTGTTTTTT
cdr3_aa: CASGTSGGYTGELFF

d_call: TRBD2
clone_size: .
j_call: TRBJ2-4
v_call: TRBV7-6
cdr3_nt: TGTGCCAGCAGCTTGGGGGGGAGTGTGGACATTCAGTACTTC
cdr3_aa: CASSLGGSVDIQYF

d_call: TRBD2
clone_size: .
j_call: TRBJ2-5
v_call: TRBV5-4
cdr3_nt: TGTGCCAGCAGCGCGGGGACTAGCGGGGGCCAAGAGACCCAGTACTTC
cdr3_aa: CASSAGTSGGQETQYF

d_call: .
clone_size: .
j_call: TRBJ2-2
v_call: TRBV5-1
cdr3_nt: TGCGCCAGCAGCTTGGAGGGGGTCACCGGGGAGCTGTTTTTT
cdr3_aa: CASSLEGVTGELFF

d_call: .
clone_size: .
j_call: TRBJ1-2
v_call: TRBV19
cdr3_nt: TGTGCCAGTAGTATACGTTCAGTCCGGGGAACTAACTATGGCTACACCTTC
cdr3_aa: CASSIRSVRGTNYGYTF

d_call: .
clone_size: .
j_call: TRBJ2-2
v_call: TRBV6-5
cdr3_nt: TGTGCCAGCAGTTCCCCCCGGCTAGCGACGTCCGGGGAGCTGTTTTTT
cdr3_aa: CASSSPRLATSGELFF

d_call: TRBD1
clone_size: .
j_call: TRBJ1-6
v_call: TRBV7-9
cdr3_nt: TGTGCCAGCAATCGGGGGACAGGGCGCAATTCACCCCTCCACTTT
cdr3_aa: CASNRGTGRNSPLHF

d_call: .
clone_size: .
j_call: TRBJ1-6
v_call: TRBV29-1
cdr3_nt: TGCAGCGTCCGACTAGCCGGCGGGAATTCACCCCTCCACTTT
cdr3_aa: CSVRLAGGNSPLHF

d_call: .
clone_size: .
j_call: TRBJ2-7
v_call: TRBV6-5
cdr3_nt: TGTGCCAGCAGACCGGGAAGAGCCTACGAGCAGTACTTC
cdr3_aa: CASRPGRAYEQYF

d_call: TRBD1
clone_size: .
j_call: TRBJ1-2
v_call: TRBV29-1
cdr3_nt: TGCAGCGTTGAATACCGGGACAGGGATGGCTATGGCTACACCTTC
cdr3_aa: CSVEYRDRDGYGYTF

d_call: .
clone_size: .
j_call: TRBJ1-5
v_call: TRBV19
cdr3_nt: TGTGCCAGTAGTCCTTTGGTGCAGGGTCCCCATCAGCCCCAGCATTTT
cdr3_aa: CASSPLVQGPHQPQHF

d_call: .
clone_size: .
j_call: TRBJ1-4
v_call: TRBV18
cdr3_nt: TGTGCCAGCCGGGCGGGTCGTAATGAAAAACTGTTTTTT
cdr3_aa: CASRAGRNEKLFF

d_call: TRBD1
clone_size: .
j_call: TRBJ1-3
v_call: TRBV19
cdr3_nt: TGTGCCAGTTCCAGGGGGCTCGGAATCTCTGGAAACACCATATATTTT
cdr3_aa: CASSRGLGISGNTIYF

d_call: .
clone_size: .
j_call: TRBJ1-2
v_call: TRBV18
cdr3_nt: TGTGCCAGCTCAGACGACAGCTCTGGCTACACCTTC
cdr3_aa: CASSDDSSGYTF

d_call: .
clone_size: .
j_call: TRBJ1-4
v_call: TRBV7-6
cdr3_nt: TGTGCCAGCAGATTACAGGCTCCCCTTAATGAAAAACTGTTTTTT
cdr3_aa: CASRLQAPLNEKLFF

d_call: TRBD2
clone_size: .
j_call: TRBJ2-1
v_call: TRBV27
cdr3_nt: TGTGCCAGCAGTCCCTTTGCCGGGACTAGCGGGAGCGGTGAGCAGTTCTTC
cdr3_aa: CASSPFAGTSGSGEQFF

d_call: TRBD2
clone_size: .
j_call: TRBJ2-7
v_call: TRBV18
cdr3_nt: TGTGCCAGCTCACGAATCGCTAGCGGGAGCTACGAGCAGTACTTC
cdr3_aa: CASSRIASGSYEQYF

d_call: TRBD1
clone_size: .
j_call: TRBJ1-1
v_call: TRBV30
cdr3_nt: TGTGCCTGGAGTACCGGGACAGGGGGCTTGAACACTGAAGCTTTCTTT
cdr3_aa: CAWSTGTGGLNTEAFF

d_call: .
clone_size: .
j_call: TRBJ2-6
v_call: TRBV2
cdr3_nt: TGTGCCAGCAAGGGGCAAGCCTCTGGGGCCAACGTCCTGACTTTC
cdr3_aa: CASKGQASGANVLTF

d_call: TRBD2
clone_size: .
j_call: TRBJ2-1
v_call: TRBV10-3
cdr3_nt: TGTGCCATCAGTTCCGGGGGGGCCGCATCCGATGAGCAGTTCTTC
cdr3_aa: CAISSGGAASDEQFF

d_call: .
clone_size: .
j_call: TRBJ1-4
v_call: TRBV5-1
cdr3_nt: TGCGCCAGCAGGGGGAGGGCAGAAAATGAAAAACTGTTTTTT
cdr3_aa: CASRGRAENEKLFF

d_call: .
clone_size: .
j_call: TRBJ1-1
v_call: TRBV28
cdr3_nt: TGTGCCAGCAGTGTAAGGGGCTTCAGGGCAGGGGCGAGGAACACTGAAGCTTTCTTT
cdr3_aa: CASSVRGFRAGARNTEAFF

d_call: TRBD1
clone_size: .
j_call: TRBJ1-5
v_call: TRBV19
cdr3_nt: TGTGCCAGTAGTACGACAGGGATCCCTCCTCGGGGCCAGCATTTT
cdr3_aa: CASSTTGIPPRGQHF

d_call: .
clone_size: .
j_call: TRBJ2-3
v_call: TRBV12-1
cdr3_nt: TGTGCCAGCAGCTTTGGACTTCACACCGGGACTAGCGGAGGCAGATCAGATACGCAGTATTTT
cdr3_aa: CASSFGLHTGTSGGRSDTQYF

d_call: .
clone_size: .
j_call: TRBJ1-5
v_call: TRBV28
cdr3_nt: TGTGCCAGCAGTTTACCAGGGGCGAGCAATCAGCCCCAGCATTTT
cdr3_aa: CASSLPGASNQPQHF

d_call: .
clone_size: .
j_call: TRBJ1-2
v_call: TRBV9
cdr3_nt: TGTGCCAGCAGCGTAGCGGAAACAGGGACCTATGGCTACACCTTC
cdr3_aa: CASSVAETGTYGYTF

d_call: TRBD2
clone_size: .
j_call: TRBJ2-7
v_call: TRBV6-1
cdr3_nt: TGTGCCAGCAGTGAACGGACTAGCGGGAGGTACGAGCAGTACTTC
cdr3_aa: CASSERTSGRYEQYF

d_call: TRBD1
clone_size: .
j_call: TRBJ1-6
v_call: TRBV27
cdr3_nt: TGTGCCAGCAGTCTGAAACCTCAGGGGGTTAATTCACCCCTCCACTTT
cdr3_aa: CASSLKPQGVNSPLHF

d_call: .
clone_size: .
j_call: TRBJ1-3
v_call: TRBV29-1
cdr3_nt: TGCAGCGTTGTGGAGGGCTCTGGAAACACCATATATTTT
cdr3_aa: CSVVEGSGNTIYF

d_call: .
clone_size: once
j_call: TRBJ2-1
v_call: TRBV7-3
cdr3_nt: TGTGCCAGCAGCTTAAACCCAGGGGAGGGCCCCTACAATGAGCAGTTCTTC
cdr3_aa: CASSLNPGEGPYNEQFF

d_call: .
clone_size: .
j_call: TRBJ1-1
v_call: TRBV18
cdr3_nt: TGTGCCAGCTCACGGACGGACACAATGAACACTGAAGCTTTCTTT
cdr3_aa: CASSRTDTMNTEAFF

d_call: TRBD1
clone_size: .
j_call: TRBJ2-7
v_call: TRBV11-2
cdr3_nt: TGTGCCAGCAGCCTAAAGCGAGGGGGCCTTTGGGACGAGCAGTACTTC
cdr3_aa: CASSLKRGGLWDEQYF

d_call: .
clone_size: .
j_call: TRBJ2-5
v_call: TRBV11-3
cdr3_nt: TGTGCCAGCAGCTTAGATGACCCCGGGACTTTAGAGACCCAGTACTTC
cdr3_aa: CASSLDDPGTLETQYF

d_call: TRBD1
clone_size: .
j_call: TRBJ2-3
v_call: TRBV19
cdr3_nt: TGTGCCAGTAAAGGGACAGTCAGCACAGATACGCAGTATTTT
cdr3_aa: CASKGTVSTDTQYF

d_call: .
clone_size: .
j_call: TRBJ2-3
v_call: TRBV4-1
cdr3_nt: TGCGCCAGCAGCCAAGTATACACCGCAGATTACACAGATACGCAGTATTTT
cdr3_aa: CASSQVYTADYTDTQYF

d_call: TRBD1
clone_size: .
j_call: TRBJ2-6
v_call: TRBV9
cdr3_nt: TGTGCCAGCAGCGTAGAACGGACAGGGGGACCAGGGGCCAACGTCCTGACTTTC
cdr3_aa: CASSVERTGGPGANVLTF